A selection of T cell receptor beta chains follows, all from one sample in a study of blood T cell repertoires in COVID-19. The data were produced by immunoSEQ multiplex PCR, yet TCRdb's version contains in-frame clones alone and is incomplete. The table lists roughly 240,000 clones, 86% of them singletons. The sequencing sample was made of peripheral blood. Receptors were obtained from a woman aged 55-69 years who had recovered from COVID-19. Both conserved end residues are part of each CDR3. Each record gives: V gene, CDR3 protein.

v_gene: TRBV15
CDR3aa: CATSESSQPQHF

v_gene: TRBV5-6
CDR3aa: CASSDPSTGQGSYEQYF

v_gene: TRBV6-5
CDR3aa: CASSYSGGLSTEAFF

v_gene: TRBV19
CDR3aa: CASSTHPGQGHYEQFF

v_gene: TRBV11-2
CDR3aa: CASSPPGGLADTQYF

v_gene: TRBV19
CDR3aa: CASSLSGDYGYTF

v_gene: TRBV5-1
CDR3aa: CASSLQWTGSEKLFF

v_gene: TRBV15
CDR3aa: CATSRVQGAYEQYF

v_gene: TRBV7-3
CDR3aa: CASSLTMLAGAGGELFF

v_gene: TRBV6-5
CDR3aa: CASSWGQGGEKLFF

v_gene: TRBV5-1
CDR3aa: CASSPGLAGGLTYEQYF

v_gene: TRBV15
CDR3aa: CATSSSGTDTQYF

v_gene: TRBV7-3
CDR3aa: CASSMDRGKTDTQYF

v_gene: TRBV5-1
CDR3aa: CASSPRQGMLEQYF

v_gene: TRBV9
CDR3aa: CASSERGTRTAVLNEQFF

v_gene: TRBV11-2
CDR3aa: CASTLLGGAGANVLTF

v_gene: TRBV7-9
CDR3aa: CASTLTSDFLKGANTGELFF

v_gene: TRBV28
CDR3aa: CASSTVNQPQHF

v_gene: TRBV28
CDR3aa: CASILSPYTIYF

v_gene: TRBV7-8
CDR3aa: CASSLRQGNTEAFF

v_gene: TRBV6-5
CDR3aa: CASSYRSTDTQYF

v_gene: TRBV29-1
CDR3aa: CSVGSAINYGYTF

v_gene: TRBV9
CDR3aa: CASSVASGGRTGELFF

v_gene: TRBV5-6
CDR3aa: CASSLGGGGVGNQPQHF

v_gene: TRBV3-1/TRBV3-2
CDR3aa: CASSVTGESEAFF

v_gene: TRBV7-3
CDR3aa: CASSLTGAPGANVLTF

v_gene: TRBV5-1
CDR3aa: CASSLEVRAGANEKLFF

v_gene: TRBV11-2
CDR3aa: CASSWTGGADTQYF

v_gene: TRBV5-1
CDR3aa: CASSLEGLGGGEQFF

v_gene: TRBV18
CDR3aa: CASSGASPGGSDTQYF

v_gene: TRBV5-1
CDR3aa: CASSQPTDQETQYF

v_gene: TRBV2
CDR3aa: CASSPLVFVAGELFF

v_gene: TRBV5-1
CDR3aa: CASSFDAGGGAFF

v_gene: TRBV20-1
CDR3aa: CSASRSNQPQHF

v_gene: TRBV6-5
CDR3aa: CASSRATGGYEQYF

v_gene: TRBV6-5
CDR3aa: CASSLTGGTDTQYF

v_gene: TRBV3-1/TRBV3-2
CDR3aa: CASSQEIGAHEQYF

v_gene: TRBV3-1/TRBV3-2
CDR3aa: CASSRTGYSGANVLTF

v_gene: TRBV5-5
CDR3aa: CASSLTRDSGNTIYF

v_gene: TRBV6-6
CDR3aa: CASKEDRANEKLFF

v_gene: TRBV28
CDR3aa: CASSLATVLSHEQYF

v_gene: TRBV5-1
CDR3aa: CASSAGQLNEKLFF

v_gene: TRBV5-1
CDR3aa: CASSSGLQNQETQYF

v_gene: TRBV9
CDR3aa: CASSVGGTGGREQYF

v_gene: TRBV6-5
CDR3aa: CASSLTGREQYF

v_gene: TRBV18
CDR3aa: CASSRRPGQEYNEQFF

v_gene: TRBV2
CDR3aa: CASSGEGTGNSPLHF

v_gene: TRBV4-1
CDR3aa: CASSKLAGEVITNTGELFF

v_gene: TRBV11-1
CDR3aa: CASSLDGSNQPQHF

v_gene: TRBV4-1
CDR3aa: CASSQALLAGAVDEQFF

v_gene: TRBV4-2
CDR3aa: CASSQALLAGGPSYNEQFF

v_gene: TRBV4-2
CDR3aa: CASSQGAGRHYNSPLHF

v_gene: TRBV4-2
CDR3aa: CASSQGGDRMNTEAFF

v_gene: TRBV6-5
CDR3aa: CASSTQAGVYGYTF

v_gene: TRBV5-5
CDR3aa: CASSLGADIYGYTF

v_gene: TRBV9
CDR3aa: CASSVRQDTSPLHF

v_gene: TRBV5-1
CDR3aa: CASSEAAGGRETQYF

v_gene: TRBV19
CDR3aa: CASSNSPTGVPQHF

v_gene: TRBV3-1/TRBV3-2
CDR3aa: CASRRDRAGNTIYF